What follows describes a single TCR beta chain. Sequencing was performed with immunoSEQ multiplex PCR; in TCRdb, only in-frame clones are kept and a portion is missing. The table includes roughly 80,000 clones, 90% to 95% detected once. This sample is part of a study of blood T cell repertoires in COVID-19. Overall study: Spain, Italy and the United States supplied samples that represented acute and convalescent COVID-19. PBMCs, B-cell-depleted T cells, or T cells provided the cDNA or gDNA that made up the material.

V lost 2 bases to trimming and J lost 1 base; unmatched junction nucleotides: 5. Germline V gene data show CDR1 as SGHDT and CDR2 as YYEEEE. CDR3 length: 15 residues. This receptor was identified in a woman in her 50s in a cohort sampled during active COVID-19. The sample was peripheral blood. The chain is built from TRBV5-6 and TRBJ1-2; TRBD1 matches 7 bases. CDR3 bases: TGTGCCAGCAGCTTCGGGACAGAGTTTAACTATGGCTACACCTTC. Translation gives CASSFGTEFNYGYTF. The whole variable domain, remainder taken from reference TRBV5-6 and TRBJ1-2, is DAGVTQSPTHLIKTRGQQVTLRCSPKSGHDTVSWYQQALGQGPQFIFQYYEEEERQRGNFPDRFSGHQFPNYSSELNVNALLLGDSALYLCASSFGTEFNYGYTFGSGTRLTVV.